This T cell receptor beta chain emerged from a study of blood T cell repertoires in COVID-19. Study information: T cells, B-cell-depleted T cells, or PBMCs provided the cDNA or gDNA that served as material.

Assay used: immunoSEQ multiplex PCR; TCRdb lists only in-frame clones, some missing. The sample consists of fewer than 350,000 clones, roughly 88% of them appearing once. Recruits, aged about 18 to 100 years, lived in 20 to 30 US areas. Cohorts were assigned according to the clinical history that participants reported. For recovered donors of Cohort 3, there were two negative PCRs, clearance, or symptom resolution. This clone came up once. The sequenced material came from PBMCs or T cells enriched from blood (not recorded which). This TCR was recovered from a man aged 25 to 45 who had recovered from COVID-19.

CDR3 nucleotides: TGTGCCAGCAGCTTGACGGGTACTGAAGCTTTCTTT. Translated, it gives CASSLTGTEAFF. The chain joins TRBV5-6 to TRBJ1-1; no clear D. The CDR3 has 12 amino acids. V lost 1 base, J lost 5 bases, and 6 bases lay in between. Germline CDR1 and CDR2: SGHDT and YYEEEE.